These 13 T cell receptor beta chains were sequenced from one sample in a study of control samples from healthy donors and cancer patients. Produced via immunoSEQ multiplex PCR; TCRdb's table is partial and in-frame only. The table includes about 170,000 clones, 70% to 90% detected once. Sequencing was carried out using blood. The source is a man aged 25-45 years in good health.

The gene calls are TRBV3-1 (or the pseudogene TRBV3-2) and TRBJ2-3, with D possibly matching TRBD1 (5 bases). CDR3 length: 11 residues. The germline gives CDR1 LGHDT, CDR2 YNNKEL (reference sequence). With 7 bases removed from V and 10 bases from J, the gap between germline ends came to 12 bases. CDR3 protein: CASIKGPAQYF. The DNA of the CDR3 is TGTGCCAGCATCAAGGGGCCCGCGCAGTATTTT.

The chain carries TRBV18 and TRBJ2-7; 7 bases map to TRBD2. The CDR3 runs 15 residues. J gave up 7 bases and V 5 bases, and 14 bases lay outside the gene matches. Germline V CDR1 and CDR2: KGHSH, LQKENI. The CDR3 bases are TGTGCCAGCTCAACCAATGCGGCGGGAGAGGGAGAGCAGTACTTC. Amino acid sequence: CASSTNAAGEGEQYF.

The chain has TRBV11-2 and TRBJ2-2; D is unresolved. This CDR3 comprises 14 residues. Trimming removed 4 bases at V and 0 bases at J, with 6 bases between. The germline V gene encodes CDR1 SGHAT and CDR2 FQNNGV. CDR3 coding DNA: TGTGCCAGCAGCTCAAGACCGAACACCGGGGAGCTGTTTTTT. This translates into CASSSRPNTGELFF.

In this sample, this clone turned up once. The CDR3 coding sequence is TGTGCCAGCAGCTTGAGACGGTCTGGAGAGCAGTACTTC. Amino acids: CASSLRRSGEQYF. V gene TRBV6-5 combines with J gene TRBJ2-7; no clear D gene. The CDR3 runs 13 residues. V was shortened by 6 bases and J by 7 bases, with 16 bases between the two germline ends. CDR1 is MNHEY and CDR2 is SVGAGI in the germline V gene.

This clone was seen only once. The chain couples TRBV3-1 (or the pseudogene TRBV3-2) to TRBJ2-7, with unresolved D. V was cut by 4 bases and J by 5 bases, with 21 bases left in between. The CDR3 covers 16 residues. The germline V gene has CDR1 LGHDT and CDR2 YNNKEL (reference sequence). CDR3 amino acids: CASSPRRGSPEDEQYF. As DNA, the CDR3 is TGTGCCAGCAGCCCCCGACGAGGCAGCCCCGAGGACGAGCAGTACTTC.

This clone was observed a single time. The rearrangement joins TRBV11-2 to TRBJ1-5, with unresolved D. Per germline, CDR1 SGHAT and CDR2 FQNNGV. The CDR3 totals 14 residues. Trimming shortened V by 5 bases and J by 0 bases, and 8 bases separated the two germline ends. CDR3 amino acids: CASSPAGSNQPQHF. The CDR3 DNA follows: TGTGCCAGCAGCCCGGCAGGTAGCAATCAGCCCCAGCATTTT.

This sequence joins TRBV11-2 and TRBJ1-1; D possibly corresponds to TRBD1 (6 bases). The CDR3 runs 12 residues. Germline loops: CDR1 SGHAT, CDR2 FQNNGV. V was trimmed by 3 bases and J by 10 bases, leaving 12 bases between them. CDR3 residues: CASSFSGAVAFF. CDR3 bases: TGTGCCAGCAGCTTCTCAGGGGCGGTAGCTTTCTTT.

A word on this clone: The conserved phenylalanine or tryptophan normally closing the CDR3 is absent here, so this likely arose from a read error. The limits of the CDR3 on the DNA are not certain, so only TCRdb's listed CDR3 is given. The chain uses TRBV6-4 and TRBJ1-1; TRBD1, the table's D call, lacks a check against the DNA. Germline CDR1 reads MRHNA; CDR2 reads SNTAGT. The CDR3 contains 11 residues when both ends are counted. The CDR3 loop is CASSDGFSQVE.

The CDR3 region is CASGLRASGHEQYF. For the CDR3, the DNA is TGTGCTAGTGGTTTAAGGGCCTCAGGCCACGAGCAGTACTTC. This chain links TRBV12-5 with TRBJ2-7, with D hard to call. Germline assignment: CDR1 LGHNT and CDR2 FRNRAP. This CDR3 is 14 amino acids long. The germline V and J ends were trimmed by 3 bases and 5 bases, with 14 bases remaining between them.

The gene calls are TRBV11-1 and TRBJ2-1, with 13 positions matching TRBD2. The CDR3 loop spans 16 amino acids. Trimming cost V 1 base and J 6 bases; bases outside gene matches: 3. Germline CDR1 reads SGHAT; CDR2 reads FQDESV (reference sequence). CDR3 coding DNA: TGTGCCAGCAGCTTAGAGACTAGCGGGAGGTTCAATGAGCAGTTCTTC. It yields the protein CASSLETSGRFNEQFF.

The chain links TRBV2 to TRBJ1-1; no clear D gene. CDR1 is SNHLY and CDR2 is FYNNEI in the germline V gene. The CDR3 totals 14 residues. Trimming left V 11 bases short and J 1 base short, with 17 bases between. The CDR3, as DNA: TGTGCCCTCAAGGCAGGTTGGGGGAACACTGAAGCTTTCTTT. Protein product: CALKAGWGNTEAFF.

The V gene is TRBV19, the J gene TRBJ2-1; 9 bases are shared with TRBD1. Germline V CDR1 and CDR2: LNHDA, SQIVND (reference sequence). The ends lost 4 bases at V and 2 bases at J; junction bases unmatched: 6. This CDR3 has 16 amino acids. CDR3 DNA: TGTGCCAGTAGTACCACACAGGGGGCCCCCTACAATGAGCAGTTCTTC. Translation gives CASSTTQGAPYNEQFF. Filled out from reference TRBV19 and TRBJ2-1, the complete variable domain reads DGGITQSPKYLFRKEGQNVTLSCEQNLNHDAMYWYRQDPGQGLRLIYYSQIVNDFQKGDIAEGYSVSREKKESFPLTVTSAQKNPTAFYLCASSTTQGAPYNEQFFGPGTRLTVL.

The chain carries TRBV27 and TRBJ2-7; possible D gene TRBD2, 7 bases. The germline CDR1 and CDR2 sequences are MNHEY and SMNVEV (reference sequence). CDR3 size: 16 residues. Trimming pared 3 bases from V and 2 bases from J, leaving 17 bases between. The CDR3 sequence: CASSFRGARGAYEQYF. In nucleotides, the CDR3 is TGTGCCAGCAGTTTTAGGGGGGCCCGGGGGGCCTACGAGCAGTACTTC.